This entry concerns a single T cell receptor beta chain. TCRdb keeps only in-frame clones here, not all; method: immunoSEQ multiplex PCR. The repertoire holds 430,000 or so clones, with around 89% as singletons. These data belong to a study of blood T cell repertoires in COVID-19. Study context: Collection of acute and convalescent COVID-19 samples took place in the United States, Italy and Spain.

Grouping used clinical history reported by participants in a survey and questionnaire. Two consecutive negative NP/OP PCR tests, clearance, or resolved symptoms defined Cohort 3 recovery. CDR1 and CDR2 (germline): SGHTA, FQGNSA. The CDR3 has 14 amino acids. The J segment lost 4 bases and the V segment lost 5 bases, leaving 6 bases of the junction unmatched. V gene TRBV7-2 combines with J gene TRBJ1-1, with 8 bases aligning to TRBD1. The sequencing sample was made of PBMCs or T cells enriched from blood (not recorded which). The clonotype was recovered from a woman between 40 and 55 years old who had recovered from COVID-19. This chain's CDR3 is CASSTRGLSTEAFF. As DNA, the CDR3 is TGTGCCAGCAGCACCAGGGGGCTGAGCACTGAAGCTTTCTTT.